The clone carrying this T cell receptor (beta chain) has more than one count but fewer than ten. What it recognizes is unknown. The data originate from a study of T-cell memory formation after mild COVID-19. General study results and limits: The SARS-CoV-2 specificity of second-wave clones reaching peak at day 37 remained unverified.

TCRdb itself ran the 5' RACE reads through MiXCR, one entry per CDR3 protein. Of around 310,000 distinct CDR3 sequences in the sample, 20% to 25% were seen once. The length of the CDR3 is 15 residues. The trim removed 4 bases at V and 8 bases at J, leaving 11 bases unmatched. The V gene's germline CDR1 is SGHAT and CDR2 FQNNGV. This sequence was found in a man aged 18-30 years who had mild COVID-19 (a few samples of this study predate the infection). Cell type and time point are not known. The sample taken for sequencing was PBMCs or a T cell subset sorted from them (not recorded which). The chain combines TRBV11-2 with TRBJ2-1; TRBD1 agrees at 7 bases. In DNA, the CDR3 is TGTGCCAGCAGCTCTCATAGGGGGCGGATCTATGAGCAGTTCTTC. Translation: CASSSHRGRIYEQFF.